These T cell receptor beta chains were read from a single sample in a study of technical replicates of blood from several donors. Repertoires were generated with immunoSEQ multiplex PCR, while TCRdb's copy carries only in-frame clones and drops some. The data contain some 76,000 clones, 85% to 95% of them singletons. The sequenced sample was T cells isolated from PBMCs. The receptors stem from a human donor in good health. Both conserved end residues are part of each CDR3. The order of the fields is CDR3 DNA, CDR3 protein, clone size, CDR3 length, J gene, D gene, V gene. The D gene is left open where the match is weak. The size field is filled for only some rows; it gives once, few, many or a size class.

TGTGCCAGCAGCACCGTAGCGGGGTACACAGATACGCAGTATTTT CASSTVAGYTDTQYF . 15 TRBJ2-3 TRBD2 TRBV7-6
TGTGCCAGCAGTTACTCCAGGACAGGGATAGTTCAGCCCCAGCATTTT CASSYSRTGIVQPQHF once 16 TRBJ1-5 TRBD1 TRBV6-6
TGTGCCAGCAGCTCCCGCGGGTCAGCCCACAATCAGCCCCAGCATTTT CASSSRGSAHNQPQHF . 16 TRBJ1-5 . TRBV5-6
TGTGCCAGCAGCTTACACACAGGGACCCACACTGAAGCTTTCTTT CASSLHTGTHTEAFF . 15 TRBJ1-1 . TRBV11-2
TGTGCCAGCGACCGCGATTACGGGAGGGTAGGTGAGACGCAGTATTTT CASDRDYGRVGETQYF . 16 TRBJ2-3 TRBD2 TRBV27
TGTGCCAGTAGTCTAGTTCCGGGACTAGCGAATGAGCAGTTCTTC CASSLVPGLANEQFF . 15 TRBJ2-1 TRBD2 TRBV19
TGTGCCAGCAGCTTCCCAGGGAACTTAGGCAATGAGCAGTTCTTC CASSFPGNLGNEQFF . 15 TRBJ2-1 . TRBV5-4
TGCGCCAGCAGCCGAGGACAGAGGGAAGAGCAGTACTTC CASSRGQREEQYF . 13 TRBJ2-7 . TRBV5-1
TGTGCCTGGGTTCCGGGACAGTCCTACGAGCAGTACTTC CAWVPGQSYEQYF . 13 TRBJ2-7 TRBD1 TRBV30
TGCGCCAGCAGCTTAACGGAGGGGAACTATGGCTACACCTTC CASSLTEGNYGYTF once 14 TRBJ1-2 . TRBV5-1
TGTGCCAGCAGTTTGGGGACTGGCGGACACGAGCAGTACTTC CASSLGTGGHEQYF . 14 TRBJ2-7 . TRBV27
TGTTCCGCGGGAGGAGATTCCGGGGAGCTGTTTTTT CSAGGDSGELFF . 12 TRBJ2-2 TRBD2 TRBV7-7
TGTGCCATCAGTGCTGGGGACAGAAAACCTGAAGCTTTCTTT CAISAGDRKPEAFF . 14 TRBJ1-1 TRBD1 TRBV10-3
TGTGCCAGCAGTGAAGGACCAGGGGAAATTACTGAAGCTTTCTTT CASSEGPGEITEAFF once 15 TRBJ1-1 . TRBV2
TGTGCCAGCAGCTTCGGAGGGATGGACGAGCAGTACTTC CASSFGGMDEQYF . 13 TRBJ2-7 . TRBV7-3
TGTGCCAGCAGCCCGCGTAACCGGGACAGGGGGAACACCGGGGAGCTGTTTTTT CASSPRNRDRGNTGELFF . 18 TRBJ2-2 TRBD1 TRBV13
TGTGCCAGCAGTGGACTAGCGGGAATCTACGAGCAGTACTTC CASSGLAGIYEQYF once 14 TRBJ2-7 TRBD2 TRBV6-6
TGTGCCAGCAGCCCGGGGACTAGCGTCTTTGGGAGCTCCTACAATGAGCAGTTCTTC CASSPGTSVFGSSYNEQFF . 19 TRBJ2-1 TRBD2 TRBV5-6
TGTGCCAGCAGCCTACAGGGATTACGGGAGCTGTTTTTT CASSLQGLRELFF once 13 TRBJ2-2 . TRBV7-9
TGCGCCAGCAGCCAACAGGGGGTGAAAAACACTGAAGCTTTCTTT CASSQQGVKNTEAFF few 15 TRBJ1-1 TRBD1 TRBV4-1
TGCGCCAGCAGCTTGAGGCCGCAGGGGCAGTATGGCTACACCTTC CASSLRPQGQYGYTF . 15 TRBJ1-2 . TRBV5-1
TGTGCCAGCAGCCCCCCAGGGCAAGCGGGTCTCTCTGGGGCCAACGTCCTGACTTTC CASSPPGQAGLSGANVLTF . 19 TRBJ2-6 . TRBV5-4
TGTGCCAGTAGTATAGAATCCGGGACTCCAAGTAATACGCAGTATTTT CASSIESGTPSNTQYF . 16 TRBJ2-3 . TRBV19
TGTGCCAGCAGTCGACAGGGGTGGGGGAGCTTTTCCTACGAGCAGTACTTC CASSRQGWGSFSYEQYF . 17 TRBJ2-7 TRBD1 TRBV2
TGCGCCAGCAGCCAAGGATGGCGACAGGGGATCTCCTACGAGCAGTACTTC CASSQGWRQGISYEQYF once 17 TRBJ2-7 TRBD1 TRBV4-1
TGTGCCAGCAGCAGGGACAGGAATAATCAGCCCCAGCATTTT CASSRDRNNQPQHF . 14 TRBJ1-5 TRBD1 TRBV9
TGTGCCAGCAGCTTGGGTGACAGGGGGAGTGAAGAGACCCAGTACTTC CASSLGDRGSEETQYF . 16 TRBJ2-5 TRBD1 TRBV5-4
TGTGCCAGCAGCTTAGACTTCGGGGAGCTGTTTTTT CASSLDFGELFF . 12 TRBJ2-2 . TRBV7-6
TGCGCCAGCAGCCTGGAGACAGGGATGACTGAAGCTTTCTTT CASSLETGMTEAFF . 14 TRBJ1-1 TRBD1 TRBV5-1
TGTGCCAGTAGATCGACAGGGTACTACAATGAGCAGTTCTTC CASRSTGYYNEQFF . 14 TRBJ2-1 TRBD1 TRBV19
TGTGCCTGGACCCGGGACAGGAGCTCCTACAATGAGCAGTTCTTC CAWTRDRSSYNEQFF . 15 TRBJ2-1 TRBD1 TRBV30
TGTGCCAGCAGCTCGCTGGGACTAACTAGCTCCTACAATGAGCAGTTCTTC CASSSLGLTSSYNEQFF . 17 TRBJ2-1 TRBD2 TRBV7-6
TGTGCCAGCAGCTTCCTTCCGGTCTCCGGGGAGCTGTTTTTT CASSFLPVSGELFF . 14 TRBJ2-2 . TRBV7-3
TGTGCCAGCAGCTTTCTCTCCTACGAGCAGTACTTC CASSFLSYEQYF . 12 TRBJ2-7 . TRBV11-2
TGCGCCAGCACCCTTCCTGGGGGGGCCGTTGATGAAGAGCAGTACTTC CASTLPGGAVDEEQYF . 16 TRBJ2-7 . TRBV5-1
TGCGCCAGCAGCCAAGAGTCTGGCTACACTGAAGCTTTCTTT CASSQESGYTEAFF . 14 TRBJ1-1 . TRBV4-3
TGTGCCAGCAGATCCTATGGGACTAGCGGCACAGATACGCAGTATTTT CASRSYGTSGTDTQYF . 16 TRBJ2-3 TRBD2 TRBV27
TGCGCCAGCAGCCATCCCGGGACTGTAGGCTATGGCTACACCTTC CASSHPGTVGYGYTF . 15 TRBJ1-2 . TRBV4-3
TGTGCCAGCTCACCACCGGGGGGAGGAATCACCGGGGAGCTGTTTTTT CASSPPGGGITGELFF . 16 TRBJ2-2 . TRBV18